These 13 T cell receptor beta chains share one sample of origin, sequenced in a study of regulatory T cells in long-lasting Graves disease. In building TCR beta libraries, iRepertoire HTBI primers were used together with Arm-PCR of CDR3 regions. TCRdb redid the calling of the multiplex PCR reads with MiXCR, one entry per CDR3 protein. The sample includes about 620,000 distinct CDR3 sequences, under 20% of them seen just once. The time point was: newly diagnosed GD, antithyroid drugs for less than 3 months. Preparation of the TCR library used RNA extracted from PBMCs. These same records also appear under a second study, on T cells in Graves' hyperthyroidism and ophthalmopathy.

The material sequenced was peripheral blood mononuclear cells (PBMCs), taken at new diagnosis, from a patient treated with antithyroid drugs. The receptors originated from a woman younger than 45 with Graves disease.

This clonotype was seen repeatedly, ten times or more. This chain connects TRBV7-2 to TRBJ1-1; D might be TRBD1 (6 bases). Per germline, CDR1 SGHTA and CDR2 FQGNSA. The CDR3 is 13 residues long. V lost 3 bases and J lost 5, with 10 bases in between. CDR3 nucleotide sequence: TGTGCCAGCAGCTTCGACAGGTCTACTGAAGCTTTCTTT. Its translation: CASSFDRSTEAFF.

This clonotype was seen a few times. V usage is TRBV5-1 and J usage is TRBJ1-1; D unresolved. The CDR3 is made up of 14 amino acids. Germline V CDR1 and CDR2: SGHRS, YFSETQ. V dropped 2 bases and J dropped 6 bases, with 14 bases sitting between them. The CDR3 DNA sequence: TGCGCCAGCAGCTTATCCACAGCCGGTCCTGAAGCTTTCTTT. Its protein is CASSLSTAGPEAFF.

Concerning this clonotype itself: It may be a read error: a sequence one base away is much more abundant. The chain combines TRBV29-1 with TRBJ2-1, with no clear D. V lost 1 base to trimming and J lost 0 bases, with 4 bases between them. CDR1 and CDR2 from the germline V gene are SQVTM and ANQGSEA. The CDR3 contains 13 residues. For the CDR3, the DNA is TGCAGCGTTGAAGGGGACTCCTACAATGAGCAGTTCTTC. Protein product: CSVEGDSYNEQFF.

This clonotype was seen only a few times. CDR3 amino acids: CASSPNTGTILVEQYF. In DNA form, the CDR3 reads TGTGCCAGCAGCCCAAATACCGGGACAATCCTCGTCGAGCAGTACTTC. The chain joins TRBV14 to TRBJ2-7, with D perhaps TRBD1 (6 bases). The V end lost 4 bases, the J end lost 6 bases, and 22 bases lay between the germline ends. This CDR3 is built from 16 residues. From germline, CDR1 is SGHDN and CDR2 FVKESK.

This clonotype came up a few times. The rearrangement uses TRBV6-4 and TRBJ2-1; tentatively, D is TRBD2 (6 bases). Germline CDR1 is MRHNA and CDR2 is SNTAGT. V was pared by 6 bases and J by 7 bases, with 13 bases between. The CDR3 sequence is 13 residues long. CDR3 nucleotide sequence: TGTGCCAGCAGCCCCGGGACTCAAAATGAGCAGTTCTTC. Its protein is CASSPGTQNEQFF.

The sample holds many counts of this clonotype. The rearrangement links TRBV28 to TRBJ1-1, with D unresolved. This CDR3 region has 18 residues. Germline-derived CDR1 and CDR2 are MDHEN and SYDVKM. The V end lost 6 bases, the J end lost 0 bases, and 23 bases lay between the germline ends. The CDR3 bases are TGTGCCAGCAGCCGCGCAGGACTCGCGGGATTAATGAACACTGAAGCTTTCTTT. This translates into CASSRAGLAGLMNTEAFF.

V usage is TRBV7-3 and J usage is TRBJ1-1; the D gene is possibly TRBD1 (6 bases). V lost 2 bases and J lost 2, with 12 bases in between. The CDR3 has 15 residues. The germline gives CDR1 SGHTA, CDR2 FQGTGA. CDR3 amino acids: CASSLYPGVNTEAFF. The CDR3 nucleotides read TGTGCCAGCAGCTTATACCCAGGGGTTAACACTGAAGCTTTCTTT.

This clonotype was detected many times. The genes are TRBV5-6 and TRBJ2-3; 7 positions match TRBD1. The CDR3 is 16 residues long. With 2 bases clipped from V and 1 base from J, the junction kept 7 bases outside the gene matches. CDR1 and CDR2 from the germline V gene are SGHDT and YYEEEE. CDR3 amino acids: CASSFGGQVRTDTQYF. The DNA for the CDR3 is TGTGCCAGCAGCTTTGGAGGACAGGTCCGCACAGATACGCAGTATTTT.

The chain is built from TRBV6-2 or TRBV6-3 and TRBJ1-2; D possibly corresponds to TRBD1 (6 bases). The CDR3 runs to 14 residues. The V gene lost 4 bases and the J gene lost 7 bases, with 16 bases spanning the gap. From germline, CDR1 is MNHEY and CDR2 SVGEGT. As DNA, the CDR3 is TGTGCCAGCAGTTCAAAAATAGGACAGAGTGGCTACACCTTC. This codes for CASSSKIGQSGYTF.

This clonotype appeared many times. The J gene is TRBJ1-4, the V gene TRBV18; maybe TRBD1 (6 bases). The ends were cut back, 8 bases at V and 2 bases at J, with 9 bases in the middle. The CDR3 runs to 13 residues. Germline values: CDR1 KGHSH, CDR2 LQKENI. The CDR3 DNA reads TGTGCCAGCAGTGGACAGACTAATGAAAAACTGTTTTTT. It is translated as CASSGQTNEKLFF.

In this sample, this clonotype turned up many times. The chain is built from TRBV24-1 and TRBJ2-5; 8 positions agree with TRBD2. Germline CDR1 reads KGHDR; CDR2 reads SFDVKD. V lost 8 bases and J lost 7; bases outside the gene matches: 11. The CDR3 consists of 14 residues. The CDR3 protein is CATKAAGVPVTQYF. The CDR3 DNA reads TGTGCCACCAAGGCAGCGGGAGTCCCGGTGACCCAGTACTTC.

The rearrangement uses TRBV18 and TRBJ1-4; D is ambiguous. This CDR3 comprises 13 residues. V was cut by 2 bases and J by 11 bases, with 12 bases left in between. Germline V gene lookup returns CDR1 KGHSH and CDR2 LQKENI. The CDR3 DNA reads TGTGCCAGCTCACCAGGGGTAACGGAGAAACTGTTTTTT. The encoded protein is CASSPGVTEKLFF.

The rearrangement links TRBV5-6 to TRBJ2-7, with D possibly being TRBD2 (6 bases). Trimming left V 1 base short and J 2 bases short, with 13 bases between. The germline V gene has CDR1 SGHDT and CDR2 YYEEEE. CDR3 length: 15 residues. CDR3 in DNA: TGTGCCAGCAGCTTGTCGGGAGTGGGGACCTACGAGCAGTACTTC. It encodes CASSLSGVGTYEQYF. Full variable domain (missing parts from reference TRBV5-6 and TRBJ2-7): DAGVTQSPTHLIKTRGQQVTLRCSPKSGHDTVSWYQQALGQGPQFIFQYYEEEERQRGNFPDRFSGHQFPNYSSELNVNALLLGDSALYLCASSLSGVGTYEQYFGPGTRLTVT.